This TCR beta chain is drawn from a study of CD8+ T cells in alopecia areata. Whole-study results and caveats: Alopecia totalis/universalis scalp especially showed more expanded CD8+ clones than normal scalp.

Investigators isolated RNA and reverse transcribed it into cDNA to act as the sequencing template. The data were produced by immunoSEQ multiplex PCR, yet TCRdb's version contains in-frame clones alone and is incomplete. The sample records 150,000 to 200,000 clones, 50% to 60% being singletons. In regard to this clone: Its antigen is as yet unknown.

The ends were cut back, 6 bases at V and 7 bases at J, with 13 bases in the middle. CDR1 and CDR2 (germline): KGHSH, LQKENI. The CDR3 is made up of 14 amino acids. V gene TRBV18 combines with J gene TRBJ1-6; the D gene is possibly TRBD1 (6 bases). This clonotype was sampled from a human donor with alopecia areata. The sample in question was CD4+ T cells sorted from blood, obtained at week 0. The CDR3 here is CASSPRQENSPLHF. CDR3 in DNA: TGTGCCAGCTCCCCCAGACAGGAAAATTCACCCCTCCACTTT.